The 10 T cell receptor beta chains presented below share a single source sample, sequenced in a study of blood T cell repertoires in COVID-19 (dated by TCRdb to the early 2020s). Libraries came from the immunoSEQ multiplex PCR assay. Not all clones reach the TCRdb copy of this immuneACCESS table, which keeps in-frame sequences only. Checked studies attribute under half of the gap to unresolved V genes and leave the rest unexplained. This sample gives 150,000 to 200,000 clones in total; roughly 81% of them show up just once. The ten largest clonotypes hold 10% to 15% of the sample. The sequenced sample was peripheral blood. The source of these receptors is a woman aged 80 or over with COVID-19, enrolled during active disease.

V and J are TRBV6-4 and TRBJ2-6; a possible D gene is TRBD1 (6 bases). The V and J ends lost 8 bases and 2 bases respectively, with 13 bases between them. This CDR3 is 15 amino acids long. Germline V gives CDR1 MRHNA, CDR2 SNTAGT. The CDR3 reads CASGAGVAGANVLTF. Written as DNA, the CDR3 is TGTGCCAGCGGGGCAGGGGTGGCTGGGGCCAACGTCCTGACTTTC.

CDR3 residues: CASSWGQPPGDIQYF. CDR3 sequence (DNA): TGTGCCAGCAGTTGGGGACAGCCACCCGGGGACATTCAGTACTTC. This chain connects TRBV27 to TRBJ2-4, with 7 bases aligning to TRBD1. V was clipped by 4 bases and J by 8 bases; unmatched bases: 11. From germline, CDR1 is MNHEY and CDR2 SMNVEV (reference sequence). This CDR3 has 15 amino acids.

The chain carries TRBV30 and TRBJ2-2; TRBD1 agrees at 7 bases. J was trimmed by 4 bases and V by 6 bases; bases with no gene match: 11. The CDR3 sequence is 15 residues long. The germline gives CDR1 GTSNPN, CDR2 SVGIG (reference sequence). The CDR3 DNA reads TGTGCCTGTAGCAAGGGGGCAGGGGGCACCGGGGAGCTGTTTTTT. It translates to CACSKGAGGTGELFF.

The gene calls are TRBV7-8 and TRBJ2-2; D perhaps matches TRBD1 (6 bases). The V end was cut by 6 bases, the J end by 0 bases, with 14 bases between. From germline, CDR1 is SGHVS and CDR2 FQNEAQ. The CDR3 runs 16 residues. CDR3 sequence: CASRWGRRANTGELFF. The CDR3 coding sequence is TGTGCCAGCAGGTGGGGGCGGCGCGCGAACACCGGGGAGCTGTTTTTT.

This clone occurred a few times. The chain uses TRBV19 and TRBJ2-5, with D perhaps TRBD1 (6 bases). CDR3 size: 15 residues. V shed 3 bases and J shed 2 bases, with 13 bases lying between them. Germline V CDR1 and CDR2: LNHDA, SQIVND (reference sequence). This CDR3 reads CASSMAGTPQETQYF. The CDR3 bases are TGTGCCAGTAGTATGGCCGGGACACCTCAAGAGACCCAGTACTTC.

The chain has TRBV5-8 and TRBJ2-7, with 8 bases that match TRBD1. Looked up from germline, CDR1 is SGHTS and CDR2 is YDEGEE. Trimming at V came to 3 bases and at J to 0 bases, leaving 8 bases not matched to a gene. This CDR3 has 16 residues. The CDR3 coding sequence is TGTGCCAGCAGCTCGTTTGGACAGGGCTACTCCTACGAGCAGTACTTC. Encoded protein: CASSSFGQGYSYEQYF.

The CDR3 loop is CASSPLAGSSYNEQFF. The CDR3 DNA is TGTGCCAGCAGTCCCTTAGCGGGAAGCTCCTACAATGAGCAGTTCTTC. This sequence joins TRBV27 and TRBJ2-1; 8 bases fit TRBD2. The germline gives CDR1 MNHEY, CDR2 SMNVEV (reference sequence). The CDR3 is made up of 16 amino acids. The V segment lost 5 bases and the J segment 0 bases; nucleotides outside the gene matches: 6.

V is TRBV5-6 and J is TRBJ2-6, with 7 nucleotides matching TRBD1. The CDR3 has 18 residues. The germline V gene has CDR1 SGHDT and CDR2 YYEEEE. After removal of 1 base from V and 0 bases from J, the junction contained 7 bases not matched to a gene. CDR3 sequence (DNA): TGTGCCAGCAGCTTGTTGTCGGGACAGATCTCTGGGGCCAACGTCCTGACTTTC. Translated: CASSLLSGQISGANVLTF. The whole variable domain, filled in from reference TRBV5-6 and TRBJ2-6, reads DAGVTQSPTHLIKTRGQQVTLRCSPKSGHDTVSWYQQALGQGPQFIFQYYEEEERQRGNFPDRFSGHQFPNYSSELNVNALLLGDSALYLCASSLLSGQISGANVLTFGAGSRLTVL.

The CDR3 region is CASGSFRGRTEAFF. For the CDR3, the DNA is TGTGCCAGCGGCAGTTTTAGGGGGCGAACTGAAGCTTTCTTT. V is TRBV2 and J is TRBJ1-1; 7 bases are shared with TRBD1. CDR3 length equals 14 residues. V shed 8 bases, J shed 5 bases, and the junction held 11 bases outside the gene matches. Germline V lookup: CDR1 SNHLY, CDR2 FYNNEI.

The CDR3 sequence is CASSPFRDSLAKNIQYF. CDR3 bases: TGTGCCAGCAGCCCTTTTAGGGACAGTCTAGCCAAAAACATTCAGTACTTC. This rearrangement joins TRBV9 to TRBJ2-4; 7 bases map to TRBD1. Germline V gene lookup returns CDR1 SGDLS and CDR2 YYNGEE. After removal of 4 bases from V and 0 bases from J, the junction contained 10 bases not matched to a gene. CDR3 length equals 17 residues.